The T cell receptor beta chain under discussion was sequenced for a study of cytomegalovirus exposure and HLA in healthy donors listed by TCRdb under 2017. For the study in its entirety: An earlier analysis of several hundred of the donors reported 276 Gb of sequence data and about 120 million unique TCR beta sequences obtained from 180 million or so T cells. Approximately 300 gigabases of sequencing data and approximately 80 million unique TCR sequences were included in an early release covering roughly 700 HLA-typed donors. Among the roughly 370 genotyped donors, around 81% belonged to the genetic ancestry cluster associated with self-reported Caucasian donors. The study aimed to test whether cataloging public T cell receptors could reveal signatures of past pathogen exposure. Using immunosequencing, the study profiled T cell repertoires from 666 subjects and related those repertoires to cytomegalovirus serostatus. A separate validation cohort of 90 to 150 different subjects was used in addition to the roughly 700-subject first cohort. To predict cytomegalovirus infection status, the study combined high-throughput TCR immunosequencing, statistical association of individual TCRs with disease status, and machine learning. A later analysis re-examined previously published TCR beta repertoires from hundreds of donors and added high-resolution HLA genotyping to investigate patterns of TCR occurrence. The later analysis used no new phenotypic data to find candidate immune exposures, relying instead on TCR beta sequences and their occurrence across donors. In an earlier analysis of 500 to 650 of the donors, high-throughput TCR beta sequencing was used to judge whether each TCR beta V gene segment behaved as functional or pseudogenic. Alongside the repertoire data, information on donor age, sex, ethnicity and CMV serostatus was compiled. Genome-wide SNP genotypes for about three fifths of the 666 donors were used in a later genetic analysis, which treated that subset as a discovery cohort. Every repertoire in the discovery cohort had been generated on one and the same sequencing platform. Both class I and class II loci were covered by HLA typing, at four-digit resolution. Typing coverage differed by locus: A, B, C, DRB1 and DQB1 were typed in roughly 620-640 donors, DQA1 in approximately 520, DPA1 in nearly 610, and DPB1 in 400 to 490. About five DR-DQ haplotypes were treated as single units for association and clustering because of strong linkage in the cohort. Among 350 to 400 genotyped donors of the cohort, an average of about 240,000 unique TCR beta nucleotide sequences were sequenced per donor, around 20% of them non-productive. Study-wide conclusions, independent of this receptor: According to a later analysis, parvovirus B19, influenza, CMV and Epstein-Barr virus appeared linked to several top co-occurrence clusters. In a later analysis, most CMV-associated TCR beta chains were found to appear HLA-restricted, with HLA associations seemingly driven largely by CMV exposure. V-gene and J-gene trimming of TCR beta chains was associated with a missense DCLRE1C variant in a later genetic analysis, and the association was replicated in an independent cohort. A cluster of highly shared sequence variants was judged likely to be a technical artifact of the sequencing pipeline. The study listed 150 to 200 TCR beta chains as associated with cytomegalovirus. About 15 rarely observed V segments, including chromosome 9 orphons, were excluded from the earlier analysis of some 590 of the donors because counts were too low. Compared with the approximately 670-donor mean, donors in an Asian-associated ancestry cluster had fewer N-insertions in productive TCRs, according to a later genetic analysis. Broadly in line with IMGT annotations, most TCR beta V segments showed up in productive rearrangements about 87% or about 30% of the time in an earlier analysis of several hundred of the donors. The cohort was sequenced for TCR beta chains only, and without alpha or paired-chain data the features that could be detected were limited. Assigning TCR associations to individual alleles was difficult when HLA alleles, especially DR and DQ, strongly co-occurred. Across donors, most TCR sequences were observed very rarely, whereas some public TCRs were present in many individuals. Some IMGT-functional V segments, including TRBV6-2 and TRBV6-3, could not be told apart with the 87-base-pair reads, so those segments were excluded. A further reported finding was that TCR beta sequences accurately predicted the HLA-A and HLA-B alleles for most subjects in the first cohort. A few of the identified cytomegalovirus-associated TCR beta chains were confirmed in vitro to be specific for cytomegalovirus antigens. Linkage disequilibrium might explain the correlated functional status among segregating V segments, but an unknown experimental factor could not be ruled out. CMV serostatus was the only immune exposure information available for the cohort. Cytomegalovirus status was reported to be diagnosed by the classifier with high specificity and sensitivity in both the original and validation cohorts. The presence/absence analyses assumed that sequencing depth was roughly uniform across donors, and that assumption may not be true. Because HLA typing was missing for some donors at each locus, association tests included only the typed subset. A later analysis associated 17,000 or so TCR beta sequences with specific HLA alleles at a false discovery rate of 0.05. In a later analysis, the rate of TCR association differed among HLA loci, with DRB1 alleles having the most associated TCRs and HLA-C alleles having the fewest. A later analysis found that HLA-associated TCR beta chains were more clonally expanded and had lower generation probabilities than equally common non-associated chains. It was suggested by the authors that the approach could potentially be generalized to other disease states and immunological phenotypes.

Note on this clone: Its specific antigen is unknown. Base qualities are not provided; no much larger clone lies one nucleotide away.

As encoded in the germline V gene, CDR1 is SGHRS while CDR2 is YFSETQ. At the junction V is shortened by 1 base and J by 6 bases; bases outside the gene matches: 1. The CDR3 measures 12 amino acids from cysteine to phenylalanine. The DNA shown is the 36-base CDR3, in frame from base 1. The cohort consisted of 666 healthy bone marrow donors. All cohort members were sampled while nominally healthy, although unrecorded immune exposures were likely present. The donor was CMV seronegative and was included in the group of 352 seronegative cohort members. Every donor gave a peripheral blood sample, and the peripheral blood mononuclear cells from that sample were used for TCR beta sequencing. The Qiagen DNeasy Blood Extraction Kit was used to extract genomic DNA from the blood cell samples. The library was prepared using the immunoSEQ multiplex PCR assay. For the multiplex PCR, a mixture combining 60 forward primers for TCR Vbeta segments and 13 reverse primers for TCR Jbeta segments was used. A multiplex PCR assay on genomic DNA amplified the CDR3 region of rearranged TCR beta genes. Amplified TCR beta libraries were sequenced as 87-base-pair reads on the Illumina HiSeq System. As for the authors' bioinformatics: Across the 670 or so repertoires, a later analysis counted tens of millions of unique TCR beta chains, around 10 million of which were shared by at least two donors. Raw reads were error-corrected and collapsed into unique sequences with a nearest-neighbor algorithm that merged closely related sequences to remove PCR and sequencing errors. To assign V, D and J gene segments, CDR3 sequences were aligned to IMGT reference sequences. For a sequence to be retained, a match of at least six nucleotides to both a V gene segment and a J gene segment was required. A rearrangement counted as productive if the CDR3 had no stop codons and remained in frame with V and J, and every other rearrangement counted as non-productive. CDR3 was defined by IMGT convention, running from the second conserved V-encoded cysteine to the conserved J-encoded phenylalanine. Sequences without an unambiguous match to a single V gene segment were excluded from the earlier analysis of a few hundred of the donors. In an earlier analysis of a few hundred of the donors, V segments were called functional above 56.7% productive rearrangements and were called segregating when the between-donor standard deviation exceeded 5%. A statistical classification framework was built to diagnose cytomegalovirus status from the catalog of TCR beta chain sequences. In a later analysis, TCR nucleotide sequences were compared against IMGT/GENE-DB human TR gene sequences so that V and J genes could be assigned. A later analysis assigned CDR3 sequences and most-parsimonious VDJ recombination scenarios with the TCRdist pipeline. In a later analysis, every TCR beta chain was defined by the combination of its CDR3 amino acid sequence and its V-gene family, and reads without a unique V-gene family were dropped. As a way to deal with suspected cross-contamination and a sequencing artifact, a later analysis dropped roughly 600 nucleotide sequences that were highly shared and had low generation probability. In a later analysis, a clonal expansion index was calculated for each public chain from normalized within-repertoire ranks of inferred template counts. Generation probabilities in a later analysis came from a VDJ recombination model fitted to out-of-frame rearrangements, and those results were checked against IGoR. Hypergeometric tests were used in a later analysis to score TCR-TCR, TCR-HLA and TCR-CMV co-occurrence, with a repertoire-size bias correction applied to the TCR pairs. In a later analysis, false discovery rates were estimated by permuting HLA or CMV assignments 20 times. In a later analysis, co-occurring TCRs were grouped using DBSCAN, with TCRdist sequence similarity added in when clustering inside HLA-allele-positive subsets. Co-occurrence clustering excluded repertoires with fewer than 30,000 or more than 120,000 public chains, plus five with anomalous nucleotide sharing. The table was pulled from immuneACCESS by TCRdb, which kept in-frame rearrangements only. Such tables lose some clones; where checked, under half of the loss comes from unresolved V genes, and the rest has no known cause. D and trimming come from the DNA, and the V and J calls and clone size come from that table. The sample yields around 130,000 clones; around 80% were counted once. The biggest ten clones account for 5.3% of the sample.

Sequencing was performed on PBMCs. The TCR comes from a man aged 30-40 years in good health and CMV-seronegative. The rearrangement combines TRBV5-1 with TRBJ2-7; TRBD1 agrees with 7 junctional bases. The CDR3 in this case is CASSLRTGEQYF. Read as DNA, the sequence is TGCGCCAGCAGCTTGAGGACAGGCGAGCAGTACTTC.